These 16 T cell receptor beta chains came from one sample sequenced in a study of T cell responses to AZD1222 COVID-19 vaccine. Here immunoSEQ multiplex PCR was the method, and the copy in TCRdb shows in-frame clones only, minus some. The repertoire holds about 160,000 clones, just over 90% seen once, with roughly 4.4% in the top ten. The sample consisted of peripheral blood, taken on day 0 of MenACWY control vaccination. Receptor source: an adult in good health.

The V call is TRBV5-1, the J call TRBJ2-5; D is unresolved. CDR3 length: 16 amino acids. Trimming shortened V by 0 bases and J by 3 bases, and 15 bases separated the two germline ends. Germline CDR1 is SGHRS and CDR2 is YFSETQ. CDR3 region: CASSLARTLYEETQYF. DNA for the CDR3: TGCGCCAGCAGCTTGGCCCGGACCCTGTACGAAGAGACCCAGTACTTC.

With regard to this clone: Other DNA sequences within the sample encode an identical CDR3. The chain is built from TRBV19 and TRBJ1-5; D is possibly TRBD1 (6 bases). Germline CDR1 is LNHDA and CDR2 is SQIVND (reference sequence). The CDR3 length is 14 residues. Trimming cost V 6 bases and J 1 base, with 10 bases left between them. CDR3 DNA sequence: TGTGCCAGTAGCAGAGGGGGAAGCAATCAGCCCCAGCATTTT. Translated: CASSRGGSNQPQHF.

This clone has more than one count but fewer than ten. The rearrangement joins TRBV6-1 to TRBJ2-1; D is possibly TRBD2 (6 bases). Germline CDR1 and CDR2: MNHNS and SASEGT. CDR3 length equals 17 residues. The germline V and J ends were trimmed by 1 base and 7 bases, with 20 bases remaining between them. CDR3 amino acids: CASSEGSVAGFGNEQFF. The CDR3 coding sequence is TGTGCCAGCAGTGAAGGGTCTGTGGCGGGATTTGGGAATGAGCAGTTCTTC.

The rearrangement links TRBV5-1 to TRBJ1-1; a weak D match, TRBD1 (5 bases). The CDR3 loop spans 14 amino acids. The germline V and J ends were trimmed by 4 bases and 5 bases, with 15 bases remaining between them. Germline V gives CDR1 SGHRS, CDR2 YFSETQ. CDR3 sequence reads: CASSPMGGGTEAFF. The CDR3 DNA reads as TGCGCCAGCAGCCCGATGGGGGGAGGGACTGAAGCTTTCTTT.

The chain recombines TRBV27 with TRBJ2-3; D gene unclear. The ends were cut back, 4 bases at V and 11 bases at J, with 13 bases in the middle. The CDR3 has 12 amino acids. Germline CDR1 and CDR2: MNHEY and SMNVEV (reference sequence). The CDR3 protein is CASSSTDLGQYF. CDR3 nucleotides: TGTGCCAGCAGTTCGACCGATCTGGGGCAGTATTTT.

V gene TRBV5-5 combines with J gene TRBJ2-1; tentatively, D is TRBD2 (5 bases). The V and J ends lost 3 bases and 5 bases respectively, with 6 bases between them. CDR3 size: 12 residues. CDR1 and CDR2 from the germline V gene are SGHKS and YYEKEE (reference sequence). The CDR3 sequence is CASSSEDNEQFF. As DNA, the CDR3 is TGTGCCAGCAGCTCGGAGGACAATGAGCAGTTCTTC.

The chain joins TRBV3-1 (or the pseudogene TRBV3-2) to TRBJ2-2; D ambiguous. The CDR3 sequence is 15 residues long. The V gene lost 4 bases and the J gene lost 0 bases, with 9 bases spanning the gap. Germline CDR1 and CDR2: LGHDT and YNNKEL (reference sequence). The CDR3, as DNA: TGTGCCAGCAGCCCAGTTTCAGCGAACACCGGGGAGCTGTTTTTT. Protein: CASSPVSANTGELFF.

This clone was observed a few times. The chain links TRBV11-3 to TRBJ1-2; D may be TRBD1 (6 bases). CDR3 size: 14 residues. Germline V gene sequence: CDR1 SGHNT, CDR2 YENEEA. The V gene lost 3 bases and the J gene lost 4 bases, with 12 bases spanning the gap. The CDR3 nucleotides are TGTGCCAGCAGCTTCTCAGGGGAAGGCTATGGCTACACCTTC. Its translation is CASSFSGEGYGYTF.

The gene calls are TRBV3-1 (or the pseudogene TRBV3-2) and TRBJ1-1, with D unclear. CDR1 and CDR2 (germline): LGHDT, YNNKEL (reference sequence). V lost 1 base and J 1 base, leaving 4 bases between the germline ends. CDR3 length equals 13 residues. The CDR3 DNA sequence: TGTGCCAGCAGCCAAGCGCCGAACACTGAAGCTTTCTTT. It translates to CASSQAPNTEAFF.

This clone was observed once. V is TRBV6-2 or TRBV6-3 and J is TRBJ2-3; D is unresolved. CDR1 is MNHEY and CDR2 is SVGEGT in the germline V gene. Trimming took off 5 bases at V and 4 bases at J, with 7 bases between the two ends. The CDR3 is 12 residues long. The CDR3 sequence: CASSPTADTQYF. The CDR3 nucleotides read TGTGCCAGCAGTCCGACTGCAGATACGCAGTATTTT.

In DNA, the CDR3 is TGTGCCACCAGCAGGAGCGGGGGACTGCCACCAGATACGCAGTATTTT. Translated, it gives CATSRSGGLPPDTQYF. V usage is TRBV15 and J usage is TRBJ2-3, with 8 bases that match TRBD2. V dropped 3 bases and J dropped 4; count of bases not matched to a gene: 9. Germline values: CDR1 LNHNV, CDR2 YYDKDF (reference sequence). The CDR3 spans 16 residues.

The J gene is TRBJ2-3, the V gene TRBV9; 10 nucleotides line up with TRBD2. The length of the CDR3 is 16 residues. Germline V gene sequence: CDR1 SGDLS, CDR2 YYNGEE. V lost 0 bases and J lost 6; bases outside the gene matches: 7. The CDR3 reads CASSVVVTSGIDTQYF. DNA of the CDR3: TGTGCCAGCAGCGTAGTTGTCACTAGCGGGATCGATACGCAGTATTTT.

This chain links TRBV29-1 with TRBJ1-1; D perhaps matches TRBD1 (6 bases). CDR1 and CDR2 from the germline V gene are SQVTM and ANQGSEA. The V gene lost 7 bases and the J gene lost 4 bases, with 22 bases spanning the gap. The CDR3 length is 15 residues. Here the CDR3 DNA reads TGCAGCGCACGCCCTACCGGGGGGGGGCTCACTGAAGCTTTCTTT. Translated, it gives CSARPTGGGLTEAFF. Full variable domain (missing parts from reference TRBV29-1 and TRBJ1-1): SAVISQKPSRDICQRGTSLTIQCQVDSQVTMMFWYRQQPGQSLTLIATANQGSEATYESGFVIDKFPISRPNLTFSTLTVSNMSPEDSSIYLCSARPTGGGLTEAFFGQGTRLTVV.

This chain links TRBV7-8 with TRBJ1-5, with D unresolved. The CDR3 covers 13 residues. V was trimmed by 4 bases and J by 3 bases, leaving 7 bases between them. In germline, CDR1 is SGHVS, CDR2 FQNEAQ. For the CDR3, the DNA is TGTGCCAGCAGCTCCACTAACAATCAGCCCCAGCATTTT. Residues: CASSSTNNQPQHF.

This sequence joins TRBV19 and TRBJ2-7, with D perhaps TRBD1 (5 bases). The CDR3 totals 14 residues. V was pared by 6 bases and J by 2 bases, with 14 bases between. Per germline, CDR1 LNHDA and CDR2 SQIVND (reference sequence). The CDR3 bases are TGTGCCAGTAGCAGTCTTGACAGAGCCTACGAGCAGTACTTC. It specifies CASSSLDRAYEQYF.

The rearrangement uses TRBV5-1 and TRBJ1-2; tentatively, D is TRBD1 (5 bases). CDR3 size: 16 residues. With 3 bases removed from V and 7 bases from J, the gap between germline ends came to 22 bases. The V gene's germline CDR1 is SGHRS and CDR2 YFSETQ. CDR3 bases: TGCGCCAGCAGCTCGGGATTGACAGAGAAGAGCGGTGGCTACACCTTC. Amino acids: CASSSGLTEKSGGYTF.